This TCR beta chain is drawn from a study of human T cells and chemical hapten exposure. This clonotype came up a few times. Since a much larger clone is just one base distant, this may be a read error. Unfractionated whole blood yielded total RNA. TCRdb analysed the 5' RACE reads with MiXCR anew, one entry per CDR3 protein. The table lists approximately 150,000 distinct CDR3 sequences, approximately 4% of them singletons. The sequence was collected from a female donor in good health.

CDR3 DNA: TGTGCCAGCAGCTTAGGCGGGACAGGGCGAAGCTACACCTTC. Protein: CASSLGGTGRSYTF. The chain couples TRBV7-2 to TRBJ1-2, with 9 bases fitting TRBD1. The J segment lost 9 bases and the V segment lost 1 base, leaving 6 bases of the junction unmatched. The CDR3 sequence is 14 residues long. Germline CDR1 SGHTA, CDR2 FQGNSA.